This record looks at one T cell receptor beta chain sequence and its context. The source of the sample is a study of blood T cells in healthy people across ages. Healthy Caucasians from Russia aged roughly 6 to 95 served as donors. Peripheral blood samples of around 9.3 milliliters were drawn from each donor. A J-beta primer mix and a sample-barcoded 5' primer were used in a second PCR of about 7 to 12 cycles. TCRdb called the 5' RACE reads again in MiXCR, with one record for every CDR3 protein. The table lists approximately 810,000 distinct CDR3 sequences, more than 25% of them singletons, with roughly 17% in the top ten. Germline assignment: CDR1 DFQATT and CDR2 SNEGSKA (reference sequence). This CDR3 region has 12 residues.

This TCR derives from a woman of 80 years or more in good health. What was sequenced was blood. This rearrangement joins TRBV20-1 to TRBJ2-4; D gene uncertain. The end of the DNA fits TRBJ2-7 better, so the J call may be wrong. As DNA, the CDR3 is TGCAGTGCTAGGGACGGCACCTACGAGCAGTACTTC. Protein: CSARDGTYEQYF.